This TCR beta chain derives from a study of cytomegalovirus exposure and HLA in healthy donors (dated by TCRdb to the late 2010s). Concerning the study at large: An earlier analysis of some 550 of the donors reported 250 to 300 Gb of sequence data and 117 million unique TCR beta sequences from about 179 million T cells. Across about 370 genotyped donors of the cohort, an average of roughly 200,000 unique TCR beta nucleotide sequences per donor were sequenced, and roughly a sixth of those sequences were non-productive. The study used immunosequencing to profile the T cell repertoires of hundreds of subjects and linked those repertoires to cytomegalovirus serostatus. Rather than drawing on any new phenotypic data, the later analysis identified candidate immune exposures from TCR beta sequences and the way those sequences occurred across donors. Every discovery cohort repertoire had been produced on one sequencing platform. Typing coverage varied by locus: roughly 620-640 donors for A, B, C, DRB1 and DQB1; roughly 560 for DQA1; more than 600 for DPA1; roughly 450 for DPB1. Donor age, sex, ethnicity and CMV serostatus were compiled together with the repertoire data. In a later genetic analysis, genome-wide SNP genotypes for about 55% of the 666 donors were used, and that subset was treated as a discovery cohort. Among the roughly 400 genotyped donors, approximately 82% belonged to the genetic ancestry cluster associated with self-reported Caucasian donors. Both class I and class II loci were covered by HLA typing, at four-digit resolution. Besides the first cohort of approximately 670 subjects, a separate validation cohort made up of 120 different subjects was used. The study aimed to test whether signatures of past pathogen exposure could be identified by cataloging public T cell receptors. To study patterns of TCR occurrence, a later analysis re-analyzed previously published TCR beta repertoires from 650 to 750 donors and added high-resolution HLA genotyping. About 300 gigabases of sequencing data and 70 million to 95 million unique TCR sequences made up an early release that covered approximately 620 HLA-typed donors. High-throughput TCR immunosequencing, statistical association of individual TCRs with disease status, and machine learning were combined to predict cytomegalovirus infection status. An earlier analysis of 587 of the donors used high-throughput TCR beta sequencing to judge whether each TCR beta V gene segment behaved as functional or pseudogenic. About 5 DR-DQ haplotypes were handled as single units for association and clustering, since linkage in the cohort was strong.

In total, 630 or so healthy bone marrow donors made up the cohort. Cohort members were all nominally healthy when sampled, although unrecorded immune exposures were likely present. The donor tested CMV seronegative, placing the donor among the 350 to 400 seronegative members of the cohort. Every donor gave a peripheral blood sample, and the peripheral blood mononuclear cells from that sample were used for TCR beta sequencing. The Qiagen DNeasy Blood Extraction Kit was used to extract genomic DNA from the blood cell samples. Library construction relied on the immunoSEQ multiplex PCR assay. For the multiplex PCR, a mixture combining 60 forward primers for TCR Vbeta segments and 13 reverse primers for TCR Jbeta segments was used. The CDR3 region of rearranged TCR beta genes was amplified from genomic DNA with a multiplex PCR assay. The Illumina HiSeq System was used to sequence the amplified TCR beta libraries as 87-base-pair reads. The authors' pipeline ran thus. A later analysis counted around 72 million unique TCR beta chains across the 640 or so repertoires, and 10 million to 12 million of these chains were shared by at least two donors. A nearest-neighbor algorithm error-corrected the raw reads and collapsed the reads into unique sequences, merging closely related sequences to remove PCR and sequencing errors. To assign V, D and J gene segments, CDR3 sequences were aligned to IMGT reference sequences. Each retained sequence needed at least a six-nucleotide match to both a V gene segment and a J gene segment. Rearrangements were classified as productive when the CDR3 lacked stop codons and remained in frame with V and J, and all other rearrangements were classified as non-productive. CDR3 was defined according to IMGT convention as the region running from the second conserved V-encoded cysteine to the conserved J-encoded phenylalanine. The earlier analysis of roughly 590 of the donors excluded sequences that lacked an unambiguous match to a single V gene segment. In an earlier analysis of 587 of the donors, V segments were called functional above 56.7% productive rearrangements and were called segregating when the between-donor standard deviation exceeded 5%. A statistical classification framework was built to diagnose cytomegalovirus status from the catalog of TCR beta chain sequences. V and J gene assignment, in a later analysis, came from comparing TCR nucleotide sequences with IMGT/GENE-DB human TR gene sequences. In a later analysis, CDR3 sequences and most-parsimonious VDJ recombination scenarios were assigned using the TCRdist pipeline. A later analysis defined each TCR beta chain by its CDR3 amino acid sequence plus V-gene family, and excluded reads lacking a unique V-gene family. A later analysis removed several hundred highly shared, low-generation-probability nucleotide sequences to deal with suspected cross-contamination and a sequencing artifact. In a later analysis, a clonal expansion index for each public chain was calculated from normalized within-repertoire ranks of inferred template counts. Generation probabilities in a later analysis came from a VDJ recombination model fitted to out-of-frame rearrangements, and those results were checked against IGoR. In a later analysis, hypergeometric tests were used to score TCR-TCR, TCR-HLA and TCR-CMV co-occurrence, with a repertoire-size bias correction applied to TCR pairs. In a later analysis, false discovery rates were estimated by permuting HLA or CMV assignments 20 times. In a later analysis, co-occurring TCRs were grouped using DBSCAN, with TCRdist sequence similarity added in when clustering inside HLA-allele-positive subsets. For co-occurrence clustering, repertoires with fewer than 30,000 or more than 120,000 public chains were excluded, along with about five repertoires with anomalous nucleotide sharing. Entries here come from immuneACCESS through TCRdb and include only in-frame sequences with V and J called. Some clones fail to appear in such tables; in the studies checked, an unresolved V gene covers under half of the shortfall, and the cause of the remainder is unknown. The V and J calls and clone size were taken over from that table, and D and trimming were inferred from the DNA. The sample table gives about 54,000 clones. Together, the top ten hold 6% to 7% of the sample.

What the authors observed across the whole study: Sequencing depth was assumed to be roughly uniform across donors in the presence/absence analyses, though that assumption may not hold. Because the 87-base-pair reads could not distinguish some IMGT-functional V segments, including TRBV6-2 and TRBV6-3, those segments were excluded. In this cohort, only TCR beta chains were sequenced, and detectable features were limited by the absence of alpha or paired-chain data. When HLA alleles, especially DR and DQ, strongly co-occurred, attributing TCR associations to individual alleles was difficult. A later analysis found that most CMV-associated TCR beta chains appeared HLA-restricted, with HLA associations seemingly driven largely by CMV exposure. HLA typing was unavailable for some donors at each locus, so association tests used only the typed subset. In a later analysis, HLA-associated TCR beta chains showed more clonal expansion and lower generation probabilities than non-associated chains that were equally common. According to the authors, the approach could potentially be generalized to other disease states and immunological phenotypes. A group of highly shared sequence variants was considered likely to be a technical artifact of the sequencing pipeline. An association between a missense DCLRE1C variant and V-gene and J-gene trimming of TCR beta chains was found in a later genetic analysis and replicated in an independent cohort. According to a later analysis, TCR association rates differed among HLA loci, with DRB1 alleles showing the most associated TCRs and HLA-C alleles showing the fewest. A later analysis reported that several top co-occurrence clusters appeared linked to parvovirus B19, influenza, CMV and Epstein-Barr virus. A further reported finding was that TCR beta sequences accurately predicted the HLA-A and HLA-B alleles for most subjects in the first cohort. In a later genetic analysis, fewer N-insertions in productive TCRs were reported among donors in an Asian-associated ancestry cluster than the 666-donor mean. For the cohort, immune exposure information was limited to CMV serostatus. The classifier was reported to diagnose cytomegalovirus status with high specificity and sensitivity in both the original and validation cohorts. Correlated functional status among segregating V segments might be attributable to linkage disequilibrium, but an unknown experimental factor could not be ruled out. A later analysis associated about 16,000 TCR beta sequences with specific HLA alleles at a false discovery rate of 0.05. Three of the identified cytomegalovirus-associated TCR beta chains were confirmed in vitro to be specific for cytomegalovirus antigens. In an earlier analysis of roughly 500 of the donors, most TCR beta V segments appeared in productive rearrangements about 87% or about 30% of the time, broadly matching IMGT annotations. In the study, about 150 TCR beta chains were listed as associated with cytomegalovirus. While some public TCRs were present in many individuals, most TCR sequences turned up only very rarely across donors. The earlier analysis of approximately 590 of the donors excluded fewer than 20 rarely observed V segments, including chromosome 9 orphons, because counts were too low.

The CDR3, from cysteine to phenylalanine, totals 13 residues. Of all the DNA, just the CDR3 is kept, 39 bases in frame from base 1. Trimming at the junction amounts to 3 bases on V and 1 base on J, and the germline ends lie 4 bases apart. The germline V gene sets CDR1 to SNHLY and CDR2 to FYNNEI. With regard to this clone: The specificity of this receptor is unknown.

This receptor was obtained from a woman aged 40 to 49 in good health and CMV-seronegative. The rearranged segments are TRBV2 and TRBJ1-5, with no confident D gene call. The sequenced sample consisted of PBMCs. The CDR3 reads as follows: CASSEGSNQPQHF. The DNA is as follows: TGTGCCAGCAGTGAGGGCAGCAATCAGCCCCAGCATTTT.